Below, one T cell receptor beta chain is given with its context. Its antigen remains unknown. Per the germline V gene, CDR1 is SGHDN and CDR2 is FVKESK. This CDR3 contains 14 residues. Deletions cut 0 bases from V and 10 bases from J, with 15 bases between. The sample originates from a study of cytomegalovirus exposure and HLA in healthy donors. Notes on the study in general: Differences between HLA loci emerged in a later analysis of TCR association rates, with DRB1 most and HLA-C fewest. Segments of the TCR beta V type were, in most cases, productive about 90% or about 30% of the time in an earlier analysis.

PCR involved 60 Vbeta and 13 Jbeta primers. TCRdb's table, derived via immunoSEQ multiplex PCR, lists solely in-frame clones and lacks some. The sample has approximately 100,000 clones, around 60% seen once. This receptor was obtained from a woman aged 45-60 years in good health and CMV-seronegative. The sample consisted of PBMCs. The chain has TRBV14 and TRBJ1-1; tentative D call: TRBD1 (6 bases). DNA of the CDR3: TGTGCCAGCAGCCAAGACCCAGGGGCTTTGCGAGCTTTCTTT. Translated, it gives CASSQDPGALRAFF.